The rows below give T cell receptor beta chains drawn from one sample of a study of shared clonotypes between healthy human individuals. The method was immunoSEQ multiplex PCR; TCRdb's version includes in-frame clones alone and lacks a portion of them. In the table there are about 1.9 million clones, just over 90% of which are singletons. The sequenced sample was naive CD8+ T cells from PBMCs. Receptor source: a man between 18 and 35 years old in good health. Some clones in this sample may be carry-over from other donors' samples. CDR3s include the opening cysteine and the closing phenylalanine or tryptophan. D genes are given only for firm matches. Not all rows give a size; the values are once, few, many and, for expanded clones, a class.

v_call,d_call,clone_size,j_call,cdr3_aa,cdr3_nt
TRBV5-4,.,.,TRBJ2-2,CASSLGGLGLPGELFF,TGTGCCAGCAGCTTGGGGGGCTTAGGCCTCCCCGGGGAGCTGTTTTTT
TRBV4-1,.,.,TRBJ2-7,CASSSRGGASYEQYF,TGCGCCAGCAGCTCCAGGGGAGGGGCCTCCTACGAGCAGTACTTC
TRBV27,.,.,TRBJ2-6,CASSSVAGANVLTF,TGTGCCAGCAGTTCAGTGGCTGGGGCCAACGTCCTGACTTTC
TRBV7-8,TRBD1,.,TRBJ1-1,CASSLGQGNTEAFF,TGTGCCAGCAGCTTAGGACAGGGGAACACTGAAGCTTTCTTT
TRBV27,.,.,TRBJ2-1,CASSLLMVTEQFF,TGTGCCAGCAGTTTATTAATGGTCACTGAGCAGTTCTTC
TRBV28,.,.,TRBJ2-5,CASRNRRDGTKETQYF,TGTGCCAGCAGGAACCGGCGGGACGGTACGAAAGAGACCCAGTACTTC
TRBV27,.,.,TRBJ2-7,CASSPESGGSLYEQYF,TGTGCCAGCAGTCCGGAGAGTGGTGGGTCGTTGTACGAGCAGTACTTC
TRBV5-1,.,.,TRBJ1-2,CASRREEIYGYTF,TGCGCCAGTCGGAGGGAGGAGATCTATGGCTACACCTTC
TRBV7-7,TRBD2,.,TRBJ2-7,CASSPGLADSYEQYF,TGTGCCAGCAGCCCTGGACTAGCGGACTCCTACGAGCAGTACTTC
TRBV4-1,TRBD2,.,TRBJ2-7,CASSPRTSGDEQYF,TGCGCCAGCAGCCCTCGGACTAGCGGGGACGAGCAGTACTTC
TRBV28,.,.,TRBJ1-1,CASSWSWNTEAFF,TGTGCCAGCAGTTGGTCATGGAACACTGAAGCTTTCTTT
TRBV7-9,.,.,TRBJ2-1,CASSFGTNEQFF,TGTGCCAGCAGCTTCGGGACGAATGAGCAGTTCTTC
TRBV14,TRBD1,.,TRBJ2-7,CASSQDRGLSYEQYF,TGTGCCAGCAGCCAGGACAGGGGGCTTTCCTACGAGCAGTACTTC
TRBV6-6,TRBD1,.,TRBJ1-2,CASSYSKGGGEYGYTF,TGTGCCAGCAGTTACTCGAAAGGAGGGGGCGAGTATGGCTACACCTTC
TRBV4-3,TRBD1,.,TRBJ1-1,CASSQDTTGRYTEAFF,TGCGCCAGCAGCCAAGATACGACAGGGAGGTACACTGAAGCTTTCTTT
TRBV14,.,.,TRBJ2-7,CASSQRASPSYEQYF,TGTGCCAGCAGCCAACGGGCGAGTCCCTCCTACGAGCAGTACTTC
TRBV15,TRBD1,.,TRBJ1-2,CATSIQGADYGYTF,TGTGCCACCAGTATACAGGGGGCCGACTATGGCTACACCTTC
TRBV7-9,.,.,TRBJ2-7,CASSPPGISYEQYF,TGTGCCAGCAGCCCCCCCGGGATTTCCTACGAGCAGTACTTC
TRBV6-5,.,.,TRBJ1-1,CASSSLGSEAFF,TGTGCCAGCAGTTCCCTCGGATCAGAAGCTTTCTTT
TRBV5-6,.,.,TRBJ2-7,CASSLAQEQYF,TGTGCCAGCAGCTTGGCCCAGGAGCAGTACTTC
TRBV7-8,TRBD2,.,TRBJ2-1,CASSLRTSGSINEQFF,TGTGCCAGCAGCCTGAGGACTAGCGGGAGTATCAATGAGCAGTTCTTC
TRBV25-1,.,.,TRBJ2-7,CASSDPGSDPSYEQYF,TGTGCCAGCAGTGATCCCGGGAGCGATCCCTCCTACGAGCAGTACTTC
TRBV7-6,.,.,TRBJ2-1,CASSLVVAAHEQFF,TGTGCCAGCAGCTTAGTCGTGGCAGCGCATGAGCAGTTCTTC
TRBV27,TRBD1,.,TRBJ1-2,CASFSPGTGLGYTF,TGTGCCAGCTTTTCCCCCGGGACAGGCCTAGGCTACACCTTC
TRBV14,.,.,TRBJ2-2,CASSPFGVNTGELFF,TGTGCCAGCAGCCCTTTTGGAGTCAACACCGGGGAGCTGTTTTTT
TRBV28,.,.,TRBJ2-7,CASSRDTPEYF,TGTGCCAGCAGTCGGGACACCCCTGAGTACTTC
TRBV13,.,once,TRBJ1-2,CASSLGQGSGYTF,TGTGCCAGCAGCTTGGGTCAAGGGAGCGGCTACACCTTC
TRBV6-5,.,.,TRBJ2-2,CASSHRVSGELFF,TGTGCCAGCAGTCACAGGGTTTCCGGGGAGCTGTTTTTT
TRBV28,.,.,TRBJ2-7,CASSPFVEQYF,TGTGCCAGCAGTCCCTTTGTCGAGCAGTACTTC
TRBV2,.,.,TRBJ1-2,CASTSREYGYTF,TGTGCCAGCACCTCGAGGGAATATGGCTACACCTTC
TRBV10-3,TRBD2,.,TRBJ2-1,CAISDWNGGVYNEQFF,TGTGCCATCAGTGACTGGAACGGGGGGGTTTACAATGAGCAGTTCTTC
TRBV4-2,TRBD2,.,TRBJ2-1,CASSQPGLAGYNEQFF,TGTGCCAGCAGCCAGCCGGGACTAGCGGGATACAATGAGCAGTTCTTC
TRBV4-1,.,.,TRBJ2-3,CASSHADSSTTDTQYF,TGCGCCAGCAGCCACGCTGACAGCTCTACCACAGATACGCAGTATTTT
TRBV5-6,.,.,TRBJ2-7,CASRLGLTDEQYF,TGTGCCAGCAGATTGGGACTTACTGACGAGCAGTACTTC
TRBV2,.,.,TRBJ1-3,CASRLTRTESSGNTIYF,TGTGCCAGCAGACTTACGAGGACAGAGAGCTCTGGAAACACCATATATTTT
TRBV4-3,.,.,TRBJ2-7,CASSQDRRGDEQYF,TGCGCCAGCAGCCAAGATCGTCGAGGGGACGAGCAGTACTTC
TRBV29-1,.,.,TRBJ2-7,CSVEDPPYEQYF,TGCAGCGTTGAAGATCCACCCTACGAGCAGTACTTC
TRBV7-9,.,.,TRBJ2-3,CAFRVGTDTQYF,TGTGCCTTCAGAGTAGGCACAGATACGCAGTATTTT
TRBV11-3,TRBD2,.,TRBJ2-3,CASSPRRGSGSRTDTQYF,TGTGCCAGCAGCCCCAGAAGAGGTAGCGGGAGCCGCACAGATACGCAGTATTTT
TRBV11-2,TRBD2,.,TRBJ2-1,CASSAGSLADNEQFF,TGTGCCAGCAGCGCCGGGTCCCTAGCGGACAATGAGCAGTTCTTC
TRBV11-2,.,.,TRBJ1-3,CASSLDSGFSSGNTIYF,TGTGCCAGCAGCTTAGATTCTGGCTTCAGCTCTGGAAACACCATATATTTT
TRBV25-1,.,.,TRBJ1-1,CASSDRGWYGDTEAFF,TGTGCCAGCAGTGACCGAGGTTGGTATGGGGACACTGAAGCTTTCTTT
TRBV27,.,.,TRBJ1-1,CASSPLGGSEAFF,TGTGCCAGCAGTCCACTAGGGGGGTCTGAAGCTTTCTTT
TRBV4-1,.,once,TRBJ2-2,CASSRGLNTGELFF,TGCGCCAGCAGCCGAGGACTTAACACCGGGGAGCTGTTTTTT
TRBV14,.,.,TRBJ2-1,CASSQVPRIKGNEQFF,TGTGCCAGCAGCCAAGTTCCTAGAATTAAAGGCAATGAGCAGTTCTTC
TRBV7-9,.,.,TRBJ2-3,CASSSTDLGRTEYTDTQYF,TGTGCCAGCAGCTCGACAGATCTTGGAAGGACGGAATACACAGATACGCAGTATTTT
TRBV2,.,.,TRBJ1-6,CASRTRGKNSPLHF,TGTGCCAGCAGGACTCGGGGCAAGAATTCACCCCTCCACTTT
TRBV4-1,.,.,TRBJ1-3,CASSGISGNTIYF,TGCGCCAGTAGCGGCATAAGTGGAAACACCATATATTTT
TRBV9,TRBD2,.,TRBJ2-1,CASSGSLLAGGSGEQFF,TGTGCCAGCAGCGGATCTCTACTAGCGGGAGGGTCGGGGGAGCAGTTCTTC
TRBV9,TRBD2,.,TRBJ2-3,CASSDGSGTRTDTQYF,TGTGCCAGCAGCGATGGGAGCGGGACCCGCACAGATACGCAGTATTTT
TRBV9,.,once,TRBJ2-2,CASSLGVPGELFF,TGTGCCAGCAGCTTAGGGGTTCCGGGGGAGCTGTTTTTT
TRBV7-9,.,.,TRBJ2-2,CASSLSGTGELFF,TGTGCCAGCAGCTTATCTGGCACCGGGGAGCTGTTTTTT
TRBV10-3,TRBD2,.,TRBJ2-1,CAISAGSGSEQNEQFF,TGTGCCATCAGTGCGGGAAGCGGGAGTGAGCAAAATGAGCAGTTCTTC
TRBV7-2,TRBD1,few,TRBJ1-2,CASSPRDSNYGYTF,TGTGCCAGCAGCCCGCGGGACAGTAACTATGGCTACACCTTC